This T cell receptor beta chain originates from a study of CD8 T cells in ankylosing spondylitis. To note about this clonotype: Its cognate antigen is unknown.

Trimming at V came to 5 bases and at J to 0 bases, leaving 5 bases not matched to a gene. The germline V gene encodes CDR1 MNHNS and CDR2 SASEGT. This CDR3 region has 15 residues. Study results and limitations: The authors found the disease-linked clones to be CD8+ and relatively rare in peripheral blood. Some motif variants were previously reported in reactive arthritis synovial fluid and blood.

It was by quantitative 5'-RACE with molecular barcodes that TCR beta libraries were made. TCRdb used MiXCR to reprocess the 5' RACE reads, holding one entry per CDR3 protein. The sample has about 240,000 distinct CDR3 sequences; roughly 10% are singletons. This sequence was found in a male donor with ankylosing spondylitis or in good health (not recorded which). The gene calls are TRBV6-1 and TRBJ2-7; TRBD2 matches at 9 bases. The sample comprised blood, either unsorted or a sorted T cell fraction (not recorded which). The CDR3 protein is CASSRLAGISYEQYF. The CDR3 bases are TGTGCCAGCAGTAGGCTAGCGGGGATCTCCTACGAGCAGTACTTC.